The TCR beta chain described here comes from a study of OX40 agonist ivuxolimab in advanced cancers. About the investigation overall: Ivuxolimab, which targeted the costimulatory receptor OX40 (CD134), was an agonistic, fully human IgG2 monoclonal antibody. Intravenous ivuxolimab was administered to patients every 2 weeks at six dose levels: 0.01, 0.1, 0.3, 1.5, 3 and 10 mg/kg. Of the approximately 50 dose-escalation patients, hepatocellular carcinoma was present in about 20, melanoma in approximately 15, renal cell carcinoma in 9 and head and neck cancer in 9. A male proportion of around 81% and a mean age of roughly 55 years, ranging from 23 to 79, were recorded for the dose-escalation cohort. Prior anti-PD-1, anti-PD-L1 or anti-CTLA-4 therapy was permitted, and roughly two fifths of dose-escalation patients had received checkpoint inhibitors. Partial responses were achieved by three dose-escalation patients, of whom one had hepatocellular carcinoma and two had cutaneous melanoma. The point of sequencing TCRbeta in the periphery was to test whether ivuxolimab changed TCR sequence diversity and drove clonal T-cell expansion. The paper describes the monotherapy dose-escalation part (N of about 50 patients) of the phase I trial of ivuxolimab. Study-wide conclusions, independent of this receptor: In the 0.1-3.0 mg/kg groups, partial responders were among the patients with the lowest normalized peripheral clonal expansion, particularly in CD8+ T cells. Clonal expansion of both CD4+ and CD8+ blood T cells was observed from baseline to week 6 at doses 0.1 to 3.0 mg/kg. The antigen specificity of the clonally expanded peripheral T cells was not determined. Low levels of normalized T-cell clonal expansion were also seen in some nonresponding patients. On average, CD8+ T cells showed more expanded clones than CD4+ T cells after ivuxolimab.

Reading from cysteine to phenylalanine, the CDR3 counts 15 amino acids. Just CDR3 DNA is preserved here, 45 bases in frame from base 1. The germline V gene encodes CDR1 SGHAT and CDR2 FQDESV (reference sequence). Clipping removes 5 bases from V and 3 bases from J, with 8 as the unmatched junction base count. In regard to this clone: Its cognate antigen has yet to be identified. No base qualities exist here, and no much larger clone lies one base off it.

Genomic DNA was isolated from the sorted cells so that the TCRbeta CDR3 region could be sequenced. The immunoSEQ Assay was used for sequencing of TCRbeta CDR3 regions. TCRdb stores this immuneACCESS table with in-frame sequences only. Part of the clones is absent; in the studies checked, under half of the shortfall reflects unresolved V genes, and no reason is known for the rest. This sample has just over 15,000 clones in its table, and about 60% of those were observed once. The top ten clones comprise roughly 9.1% of the sample. The trial excluded patients who had a history of autoimmune disease or who were on systemic immunosuppression. In every dose cohort, peripheral blood was drawn for TCR sequencing at baseline, cycle 4 day 1, and cycle 7 day 1. The samples were taken from a phase I, first-in-human, multicenter, open-label dose-escalation trial of ivuxolimab. Adults with locally advanced or metastatic head and neck squamous cell, hepatocellular, melanoma or renal cell carcinoma were enrolled in the trial. Before TCR sequencing, CD4+ T cells and CD8+ T cells were sorted from peripheral blood as separate populations.

The sequencing here drew on CD4+ or CD8+ T cells sorted from blood, taken in a trial of the OX40 agonist ivuxolimab. This TCR was recovered from an adult with an advanced solid tumor such as melanoma, head and neck, liver or kidney cancer. This chain is built from TRBV11-1 and TRBJ2-5, with 8 central nucleotides matching TRBD1. The encoded CDR3 is CASSNRTGLKETQYF. The DNA sequence reads TGTGCCAGCAGCAACCGGACAGGGCTGAAAGAGACCCAGTACTTC.